This TCR beta chain was recorded in a study of blood T cells in healthy people across ages. Every donor contributed roughly 10 milliliters of peripheral blood by blood draw. Study-level results: TCR beta diversity, measured per million T cells, fell in a roughly linear way with age.

The use of a sample-barcoded 5' primer and a J-beta primer mix characterized a second PCR of about 7 to 12 cycles. Using its own MiXCR run on the 5' RACE reads, TCRdb lists one record per CDR3 protein. The data contain around 1,000,000 distinct CDR3 sequences, around 27% of them singletons. This CDR3 has 13 amino acids. Trimming left V 1 base short and J 9 bases short, with 10 bases between. Per germline, CDR1 PRHDT and CDR2 FYEKMQ (reference sequence). This clonotype was recorded a few times. The antigen remains undetermined. These same data were also listed under a study on T cells of mothers and their children. Turning to that study: During the second PCR, the M1S primer introduced sample barcodes along with 2-4 random nucleotides.

The sequenced sample was blood. The receptor was derived from a girl under 10 years old in good health. The chain recombines TRBV13 with TRBJ2-1; D not certain. CDR3 DNA: TGTGCCAGCAGCTTAGCTGGGAAATTTGAGCAGTTCTTC. Protein sequence: CASSLAGKFEQFF.